The clone carrying this TCR beta chain turned up a few times. What it binds is not known. This entry belongs to a study of CD8 T cells in ankylosing spondylitis. Researchers built TCR beta libraries using quantitative 5'-RACE with molecular barcodes. TCRdb re-analysed the 5' RACE reads in MiXCR, keeping a single row per CDR3 protein. The table has about 330,000 distinct CDR3 sequences, roughly 8% seen once. V lost 0 bases, J lost 0 bases, and 14 bases lay in between. Germline CDR1 reads KGHDR; CDR2 reads SFDVKD. CDR3 size: 18 residues. Whole-study findings and limits: A motif in TCR beta, a set of under ten highly homologous variants, appeared characteristic of ankylosing spondylitis blood. Researchers report that disease-linked clones proved CD8+ and relatively rare in peripheral blood. Clones linked to disease were reported to show significant enrichment in matched ankylosing spondylitis synovial fluid.

The receptor comes from a male donor with ankylosing spondylitis. The J gene is TRBJ2-1, the V gene TRBV24-1; possible D gene TRBD2, 6 bases. Sequenced: blood, either unsorted or a sorted T cell fraction (not recorded which). The CDR3 DNA follows: TGTGCCACCAGTGATTTGAATGGGGGGAGGCACTCCTACAATGAGCAGTTCTTC. Amino acids: CATSDLNGGRHSYNEQFF.